This TCR beta chain originates from a study of cytomegalovirus exposure and HLA in healthy donors (dated 2017 in TCRdb). For context, the study as a whole: An earlier analysis of 550 to 700 of the donors reported more than 250 Gb of sequence data and approximately 110 million unique TCR beta sequences from about 200 million T cells. An early release that covered about 600 HLA-typed donors contained about 290 gigabases of sequencing data and around 85 million unique TCR sequences. Of the roughly 410 genotyped donors, approximately 81% were placed in the genetic ancestry cluster associated with self-reported Caucasian donors. The study was designed to test whether signatures of past pathogen exposure could be identified by cataloging public T cell receptors. Using immunosequencing, the study profiled T cell repertoires from some 670 subjects and related those repertoires to cytomegalovirus serostatus. A separate validation cohort of roughly 130 different subjects was used in addition to the approximately 670-subject first cohort. To predict cytomegalovirus infection status, the study combined high-throughput TCR immunosequencing, statistical association of individual TCRs with disease status, and machine learning. A later analysis re-analyzed previously published TCR beta repertoires from roughly 600 donors and added high-resolution HLA genotyping to study TCR occurrence patterns. Rather than drawing on any new phenotypic data, the later analysis identified candidate immune exposures from TCR beta sequences and the way those sequences occurred across donors. In an earlier analysis of more than 550 of the donors, high-throughput TCR beta sequencing was used to judge whether each TCR beta V gene segment behaved as functional or pseudogenic. Donor age, sex, ethnicity and CMV serostatus were compiled together with the repertoire data. A later genetic analysis took genome-wide SNP genotypes for about 55% of the 666 donors and used that subset as a discovery cohort. Every discovery cohort repertoire had been produced on one sequencing platform. Both class I and class II loci were covered by HLA typing, at four-digit resolution. The number of donors typed differed by locus, with about 629-630 for A, B, C, DRB1 and DQB1, 522 for DQA1, approximately 570 for DPA1, and 472 for DPB1. Because of strong linkage in the cohort, roughly five DR-DQ haplotypes were treated as single units for association and clustering. Among 398 genotyped donors of the cohort, an average of about 240,000 unique TCR beta nucleotide sequences were sequenced per donor, 15% to 20% of them non-productive. Findings and caveats that apply to the study as a whole: In a later analysis, several top co-occurrence clusters were reported to appear linked to parvovirus B19, influenza, CMV and Epstein-Barr virus. The cohort was sequenced for TCR beta chains only, and without alpha or paired-chain data the features that could be detected were limited. The only immune exposure information available for the cohort was CMV serostatus. Because the 87-base-pair reads could not distinguish some IMGT-functional V segments, including TRBV6-2 and TRBV6-3, those segments were excluded. The presence/absence analyses assumed that sequencing depth was roughly uniform across donors, and that assumption may not be true. The sequencing pipeline was judged likely to have produced a cluster of highly shared sequence variants as a technical artifact. In a later analysis, over 15,000 TCR beta sequences were associated with specific HLA alleles at a false discovery rate of 0.05. When HLA alleles, especially DR and DQ, strongly co-occurred, attributing TCR associations to individual alleles was difficult. Broadly in line with IMGT annotations, most TCR beta V segments showed up in productive rearrangements about 87% or about 30% of the time in an earlier analysis of several hundred of the donors. In vitro tests confirmed that a few of the cytomegalovirus-associated TCR beta chains recognize cytomegalovirus antigens. Because some donors lacked HLA typing at each locus, the association tests relied only on the typed subset. Because counts were too low, about 15 rarely observed V segments, including chromosome 9 orphons, were left out of the earlier analysis of a few hundred of the donors. Most TCR sequences were seen in very few donors, while some public TCRs were found in many individuals. The study listed approximately 150 TCR beta chains as associated with cytomegalovirus. In a later analysis, the rate of TCR association differed among HLA loci, with DRB1 alleles having the most associated TCRs and HLA-C alleles having the fewest. According to a later analysis, most CMV-associated TCR beta chains appeared to be HLA-restricted, and the HLA associations seemed to be driven largely by CMV exposure. A further reported finding was that TCR beta sequences accurately predicted the HLA-A and HLA-B alleles for most subjects in the first cohort. The classifier was reported to diagnose cytomegalovirus status with high specificity and sensitivity in both the original and validation cohorts. In a later genetic analysis, fewer N-insertions in productive TCRs were reported among donors in an Asian-associated ancestry cluster than the roughly 640-donor mean. In a later analysis, HLA-associated TCR beta chains were found to be more clonally expanded and to have lower generation probabilities than equally common non-associated chains. Correlated functional status among segregating V segments might be attributable to linkage disequilibrium, but an unknown experimental factor could not be ruled out. According to the authors, the approach could potentially be generalized to other disease states and immunological phenotypes. An association between a missense DCLRE1C variant and V-gene and J-gene trimming of TCR beta chains was found in a later genetic analysis and replicated in an independent cohort.

Including the terminal cysteine and phenylalanine, the CDR3 comprises 14 residues. Only CDR3 DNA remains: 42 bases, in frame from the first base. CDR1 and CDR2 are drawn from the germline V gene: SGHDT, YYEEEE. Cut back by 1 base and 5 bases, the V and J ends lie 10 bases apart. The method was the immunoSEQ multiplex PCR assay. A mixture of 60 forward primers for TCR Vbeta segments and 13 reverse primers for TCR Jbeta segments was used in the multiplex PCR. The CDR3 region of rearranged TCR beta genes was amplified from genomic DNA with a multiplex PCR assay. The amplified TCR beta libraries were sequenced on the Illumina HiSeq System as 87-base-pair reads. The authors' pipeline ran thus. A later analysis tallied about 77 million unique TCR beta chains across the 660 or so repertoires, and some 10 million of those chains were shared by two or more donors. Raw reads were error-corrected and collapsed into unique sequences with a nearest-neighbor algorithm that merged closely related sequences to remove PCR and sequencing errors. To assign V, D and J gene segments, CDR3 sequences were aligned to IMGT reference sequences. For a sequence to be retained, a match of at least six nucleotides was required to both a V gene segment and a J gene segment. A rearrangement counted as productive if the CDR3 had no stop codons and remained in frame with V and J, and every other rearrangement counted as non-productive. CDR3 was defined by IMGT convention, running from the second conserved V-encoded cysteine to the conserved J-encoded phenylalanine. The earlier analysis of a few hundred of the donors excluded sequences that lacked an unambiguous match to a single V gene segment. An earlier analysis of 587 of the donors classified V segments as functional when productive rearrangements were above 56.7% and as segregating when the standard deviation between donors was above 5%. A statistical classification framework was developed to diagnose cytomegalovirus status using the catalog of TCR beta chain sequences. V and J gene assignment, in a later analysis, came from comparing TCR nucleotide sequences with IMGT/GENE-DB human TR gene sequences. The TCRdist pipeline was used in a later analysis to assign CDR3 sequences and most-parsimonious VDJ recombination scenarios. In a later analysis, each TCR beta chain was defined by its CDR3 amino acid sequence together with its V-gene family, and reads without a unique V-gene family were excluded. A later analysis removed 592 highly shared, low-generation-probability nucleotide sequences to deal with suspected cross-contamination and a sequencing artifact. In a later analysis, a clonal expansion index for each public chain was calculated from normalized within-repertoire ranks of inferred template counts. In a later analysis, generation probabilities were computed using a VDJ recombination model fitted to out-of-frame rearrangements, and the results were checked against IGoR. In a later analysis, hypergeometric tests were used to score TCR-TCR, TCR-HLA and TCR-CMV co-occurrence, with a repertoire-size bias correction applied to TCR pairs. In a later analysis, false discovery rates were estimated by permuting HLA or CMV assignments 20 times. In a later analysis, co-occurring TCRs were grouped using DBSCAN, and TCRdist sequence similarity was added for clustering within HLA-allele-positive subsets. Repertoires with fewer than 30,000 or more than 120,000 public chains, plus five repertoires with anomalous nucleotide sharing, were excluded from co-occurrence clustering. As stored in TCRdb, this immuneACCESS dataset retains in-frame rearrangements with V and J assigned. A fraction of the clones does not appear; measured against another copy, unresolved V genes explain less than half of the discrepancy, and the remainder lacks a known reason. The V and J calls and the clone size are those of that table, but D and trimming were determined from the DNA. The sample has 100,000 to 150,000 clones on record, over 70% of them singletons. The ten largest clones take up 1.3% of the sample.

The cohort was made up of under 800 healthy bone marrow donors. At the time of sampling, every cohort member was nominally healthy, though immune exposures that went unrecorded were likely present. The donor was CMV seronegative and belonged to the group of 380 or so seronegative cohort members. Each donor provided a peripheral blood sample, and peripheral blood mononuclear cells were used for TCR beta sequencing. Genomic DNA extraction from the blood cell samples was performed with the Qiagen DNeasy Blood Extraction Kit. This clone was detected only once. Its recognized antigen is unknown. No base qualities exist here, and no much larger clone lies one base off it.

Recombination joined TRBV5-6 with TRBJ1-5; TRBD1 is a possible D gene, resting on 6 matching bases. This TCR derives from a woman aged 35 to 49 in good health and CMV-seronegative. The sequencing sample was made of PBMCs. In nucleotide form, the sequence is TGTGCCAGCAGCTTGTTCAGGGGCGATCAGCCCCAGCATTTT. Its translation reads: CASSLFRGDQPQHF. Full variable domain (CDR3 extended with the reference TRBV5-6 and TRBJ1-5 proteins): DAGVTQSPTHLIKTRGQQVTLRCSPKSGHDTVSWYQQALGQGPQFIFQYYEEEERQRGNFPDRFSGHQFPNYSSELNVNALLLGDSALYLCASSLFRGDQPQHFGDGTRLSIL.